These 22 T cell receptor beta chains were sequenced from one sample in a study of cytomegalovirus exposure and HLA in healthy donors. The PCR used 60 Vbeta and 13 Jbeta primers. The method was immunoSEQ multiplex PCR; TCRdb's version includes in-frame clones alone and lacks a portion of them. The profile shows fewer than 100,000 clones, around 80% of them singletons. The material sequenced was PBMCs. Source of these receptors: a male donor in good health and CMV-seronegative.

This clone showed up just once. V usage is TRBV2 and J usage is TRBJ1-2, with D maybe TRBD1 (6 bases). Germline V lookup: CDR1 SNHLY, CDR2 FYNNEI. V was clipped by 1 base and J by 2 bases, with 11 bases between them. This CDR3 has 15 residues. CDR3 DNA: TGTGCCAGCAGTGAAGGAGGGGACACGAACTATGGCTACACCTTC. Translating gives CASSEGGDTNYGYTF.

The chain combines TRBV25-1 with TRBJ2-3; 10 bases are shared with TRBD2. The germline V gene has CDR1 MGHDK and CDR2 SYGVNS. This CDR3 has 18 amino acids. The V and J ends lost 3 bases and 1 base, in that order; junction bases with no gene match: 10. CDR3 sequence reads: CASSDVSSGRRGTDTQYF. The DNA of the CDR3 is TGTGCCAGCAGTGACGTCAGTAGCGGGAGGAGGGGCACAGATACGCAGTATTTT. The whole variable domain, remainder taken from reference TRBV25-1 and TRBJ2-3, is EADIYQTPRYLVIGTGKKITLECSQTMGHDKMYWYQQDPGMELHLIHYSYGVNSTEKGDLSSESTVSRIRTEHFPLTLESARPSHTSQYLCASSDVSSGRRGTDTQYFGPGTRLTVL.

The chain is built from TRBV7-8 and TRBJ2-1; D possibly corresponds to TRBD2 (6 bases). V shed 4 bases and J shed 9 bases, with 13 bases lying between them. The CDR3 has 13 residues. Germline V gives CDR1 SGHVS, CDR2 FQNEAQ. In DNA form, the CDR3 reads TGTGCCAGCAGCTCCCCGGGGAGGCCTGAGCAGTTCTTC. Encoded protein: CASSSPGRPEQFF.

The V call is TRBV6-5, the J call TRBJ1-1; TRBD1 is a possible D gene (5 bases). There are 13 residues in the CDR3. The germline CDR1 and CDR2 sequences are MNHEY and SVGAGI. Trimming took 5 bases from V and 3 from J, leaving 10 bases between them. The CDR3 loop reads CASSRDSHTEAFF. Written as DNA, the CDR3 is TGTGCCAGCAGTAGAGACAGTCACACTGAAGCTTTCTTT.

The rearrangement links TRBV2 to TRBJ1-3; D ambiguous. This CDR3 has 15 amino acids. V dropped 5 bases and J dropped 0 bases, with 11 bases sitting between them. Germline V gives CDR1 SNHLY, CDR2 FYNNEI. Written as DNA, the CDR3 is TGTGCCAGCAGTTATGGAGGTTACTCTGGAAACACCATATATTTT. Translating it yields CASSYGGYSGNTIYF.

V usage is TRBV28 and J usage is TRBJ1-2; possibly TRBD1 for D (6 bases). Germline CDR1 and CDR2: MDHEN and SYDVKM. V was cut by 8 bases and J by 1 base, with 17 bases left in between. This CDR3 has 15 residues. The DNA of the CDR3 is TGTGCCAGCTTCCCCACGGACAGCTTTAACTATGGCTACACCTTC. This encodes CASFPTDSFNYGYTF.

The gene calls are TRBV7-9 and TRBJ2-2; the D is unclear. Germline loops: CDR1 SEHNR, CDR2 FQNEAQ (reference sequence). The V gene lost 5 bases and the J gene lost 1 base, with 5 bases spanning the gap. The CDR3 spans 13 residues. In DNA form, the CDR3 reads TGTGCCAGCAGCCAAAAGAACACCGGGGAGCTGTTTTTT. Residues: CASSQKNTGELFF. Filled out from reference TRBV7-9 and TRBJ2-2, the complete variable domain reads DTGVSQNPRHKITKRGQNVTFRCDPISEHNRLYWYRQTLGQGPEFLTYFQNEAQLEKSRLLSDRFSAERPKGSFSTLEIQRTEQGDSAMYLCASSQKNTGELFFGEGSRLTVL.

This chain joins TRBV20-1 and TRBJ2-7; D is perhaps TRBD1 (6 bases). The CDR3 is 11 amino acids. Germline CDR1 reads DFQATT; CDR2 reads SNEGSKA (reference sequence). V lost 6 bases and J 4 bases, leaving 10 bases between the germline ends. The DNA of the CDR3 is TGCAGTGCAGATGGACAGTACGAGCAGTACTTC. This sequence encodes CSADGQYEQYF.

The chain carries TRBV30 and TRBJ1-6; 7 bases match TRBD1. Germline V gene sequence: CDR1 GTSNPN, CDR2 SVGIG (reference sequence). This CDR3 spans 14 amino acids. V gave up 2 bases and J gave up 3 bases; unmatched junction bases: 1. The CDR3 DNA is TGTGCCTGGAGTAGGGACAGCTATAATTCACCCCTCCACTTT. Translated, it gives CAWSRDSYNSPLHF.

This chain uses TRBV5-8 with TRBJ1-3; 8 nucleotides match TRBD1. CDR1 and CDR2 from the germline V gene are SGHTS and YDEGEE. This CDR3 is 13 amino acids long. J lost 4 bases, V lost 5 bases, and 2 bases had no gene match. The CDR3 loop reads CASRRTGGNTIYF. CDR3 nucleotides: TGTGCCAGCAGGAGGACAGGGGGAAACACCATATATTTT.

The rearrangement uses TRBV6-6 and TRBJ2-7; D is possibly TRBD2 (6 bases). The CDR3 is 15 amino acids. Germline CDR1 reads MNHNY; CDR2 reads SVGAGI (reference sequence). Deletions cut 3 bases from V and 3 bases from J, with 15 bases between. In DNA form, the CDR3 reads TGTGCCAGCAGTTATCAGGGAGGTTGGGTCTACGAGCAGTACTTC. It codes for CASSYQGGWVYEQYF.

The chain carries TRBV6-5 and TRBJ1-4, with 7 bases aligning to TRBD1. Germline lookup yields CDR1 MNHEY and CDR2 SVGAGI. This CDR3 is 14 amino acids long. V was pared by 5 bases and J by 8 bases, with 8 bases of the junction left unmatched. The CDR3 loop is CASSPRGDGEKLFF. In nucleotides, the CDR3 is TGTGCCAGCAGTCCCAGGGGGGACGGAGAAAAACTGTTTTTT.

The rearrangement uses TRBV4-1 and TRBJ2-3, with TRBD2 identical over 12 bases. The V gene end was trimmed by 8 bases and the J gene end by 3 bases; junction bases not matched to a gene: 9. The CDR3 runs to 16 residues. The germline gives CDR1 MGHRA, CDR2 YSYEKL. This CDR3 is CASALAGGPGTDTQYF. CDR3 DNA sequence: TGCGCCAGCGCGCTAGCGGGGGGGCCAGGAACAGATACGCAGTATTTT.

As DNA, the CDR3 is TGTGCCAGCTCAACGACAGGGGGCGCTTACGAGCAGTACTTC. Residues: CASSTTGGAYEQYF. This rearrangement joins TRBV18 to TRBJ2-7; 10 bases match TRBD1. The CDR3 is 14 amino acids. CDR1 is KGHSH, CDR2 LQKENI, per germline. Trimming took 5 bases from V and 4 from J; bases not matched to a gene: 5.

The chain combines TRBV28 with TRBJ2-7, with 8 bases lining up with TRBD1. Germline lookup yields CDR1 MDHEN and CDR2 SYDVKM. J lost 3 bases, V lost 6 bases, and 10 bases had no gene match. The CDR3 has 15 residues. CDR3 residues: CASRTAGQGNYEQYF. The CDR3 DNA reads as TGTGCCAGCAGGACGGCTGGACAGGGAAACTACGAGCAGTACTTC.

This clone was seen only a few times. In DNA, the CDR3 is TGTGCCAGCAGTGAAGCAGGGGGCGCCTATGGCTACACCTTC. Its protein product is CASSEAGGAYGYTF. This chain joins TRBV6-1 and TRBJ1-2; 7 nucleotides align to TRBD1. Germline V gene lookup returns CDR1 MNHNS and CDR2 SASEGT. The length of the CDR3 is 14 residues. V shed 0 bases, J shed 4 bases, and the junction held 2 bases outside the gene matches.

The V and J genes are TRBV6-1 and TRBJ2-3; D remains unclear. Germline V gene lookup returns CDR1 MNHNS and CDR2 SASEGT. Trimming cost V 3 bases and J 4 bases, with 5 bases left between them. The CDR3 is 12 residues long. The CDR3 DNA is TGTGCCAGCAGTGATCCTCCAGATACGCAGTATTTT. Translation gives CASSDPPDTQYF.

The chain carries TRBV6-5 and TRBJ2-5; 9 nucleotides line up with TRBD2. V shed 8 bases, J shed 5 bases, and the junction held 12 bases outside the gene matches. Germline CDR1 is MNHEY and CDR2 is SVGAGI. The CDR3 is 15 amino acids. The CDR3 coding sequence is TGTGCCAGCGGGGGCTTGGCGGGGGGGCCTGAGACCCAGTACTTC. Translated, it gives CASGGLAGGPETQYF.

The rearrangement links TRBV9 to TRBJ2-5; TRBD2 matches at 13 bases. Per germline, CDR1 SGDLS and CDR2 YYNGEE. The CDR3 sequence is 18 residues long. V was clipped by 0 bases and J by 0 bases; unmatched bases: 5. The CDR3 sequence is CASSVGTSGGQYQETQYF. DNA of the CDR3: TGTGCCAGCAGCGTAGGGACTAGCGGGGGCCAGTACCAAGAGACCCAGTACTTC. Full variable domain (rest looked up from reference TRBV9 and TRBJ2-5): DSGVTQTPKHLITATGQRVTLRCSPRSGDLSVYWYQQSLDQGLQFLIQYYNGEERAKGNILERFSAQQFPDLHSELNLSSLELGDSALYFCASSVGTSGGQYQETQYFGPGTRLLVL.

V usage is TRBV6-5 and J usage is TRBJ1-2, with D tentatively TRBD1 (5 bases). This CDR3 has 14 amino acids. V was clipped by 0 bases and J by 8 bases, with 13 bases between them. Germline V lookup: CDR1 MNHEY, CDR2 SVGAGI. CDR3 coding DNA: TGTGCCAGCAGTTACTCTGGGCAGGGCGGCGGCTACACCTTC. Protein sequence: CASSYSGQGGGYTF.

The rearrangement uses TRBV2 and TRBJ2-3; 8 nucleotides align to TRBD2. Per germline, CDR1 SNHLY and CDR2 FYNNEI. Unmatched junction bases numbered 5, after V lost 5 bases and J lost 1 base. The CDR3 has 15 residues. In nucleotides, the CDR3 is TGTGCCAGCAGTTTAAGCGGGGGCCGCACAGATACGCAGTATTTT. Translated: CASSLSGGRTDTQYF.

The chain links TRBV5-1 to TRBJ1-1, with TRBD1 identical over 7 bases. V shed 4 bases, J shed 0 bases, and the junction held 6 bases outside the gene matches. This CDR3 spans 15 amino acids. Germline lookup yields CDR1 SGHRS and CDR2 YFSETQ. CDR3 sequence reads: CASSGTTGLNTEAFF. The CDR3 region has the DNA TGCGCCAGCAGCGGGACGACAGGGCTGAACACTGAAGCTTTCTTT.